The 7 T cell receptor beta chains below all came from one sample that was sequenced in a study of cytomegalovirus exposure and HLA in healthy donors. The primer mix had 60 Vbeta and 13 Jbeta primers. Generated by immunoSEQ multiplex PCR, the TCRdb table keeps only in-frame clones and is missing some. The sample lists some 190,000 clones; 60% to 85% were seen once. Sequencing was carried out using PBMCs. These receptor sequences come from a woman younger than 30 in good health and CMV-seronegative.

J is TRBJ1-2 and V is TRBV28, with D possibly being TRBD1 (5 bases). This CDR3 contains 16 residues. The germline V and J ends were trimmed by 4 bases and 3 bases, with 18 bases remaining between them. CDR1 and CDR2 (germline): MDHEN, SYDVKM. CDR3 sequence: CASSSRGGVEYYGYTF. In DNA form, the CDR3 reads TGTGCCAGCAGTTCGCGGGGGGGGGTTGAGTACTATGGCTACACCTTC.

This clone was observed a few times. The genes are TRBV5-4 and TRBJ2-1, with 16 bases aligning to TRBD2. Germline CDR1 SGHNT, CDR2 YYREEE (reference sequence). The CDR3 consists of 17 residues. V lost 4 bases to trimming and J lost 10 bases; unmatched junction nucleotides: 11. CDR3 amino acids: CASSEGTSGRARPEQFF. In DNA, the CDR3 is TGTGCCAGCAGCGAAGGGACTAGCGGGAGGGCCAGGCCCGAGCAGTTCTTC.

This clone was seen a few times. The gene calls are TRBV6-6 and TRBJ2-1; a weak D match, TRBD2 (7 bases). The CDR3 has 13 residues. Trimming pared 4 bases from V and 5 bases from J, leaving 9 bases between. Germline V gene sequence: CDR1 MNHNY, CDR2 SVGAGI (reference sequence). CDR3 residues: CASSWGGHNEQFF. The CDR3 bases are TGTGCCAGCAGTTGGGGGGGGCACAATGAGCAGTTCTTC.

This rearrangement joins TRBV2 to TRBJ2-3, with 14 bases fitting TRBD2. The trim removed 3 bases at V and 5 bases at J, leaving 13 bases unmatched. The CDR3 is 19 residues long. Germline V lookup: CDR1 SNHLY, CDR2 FYNNEI. In DNA, the CDR3 is TGTGCCAGCAGTGACCGCGCCGGGACTAGCGGGAGAGTTTTAGATACGCAGTATTTT. It yields the protein CASSDRAGTSGRVLDTQYF.

The J gene is TRBJ1-1, the V gene TRBV5-1, with D perhaps TRBD1 (5 bases). V lost 1 base and J 7 bases, leaving 14 bases between the germline ends. The CDR3 is 14 residues long. Germline CDR1 is SGHRS and CDR2 is YFSETQ. In DNA form, the CDR3 reads TGCGCCAGCAGCTTGATTAGACAGCCGAATGAAGCTTTCTTT. This encodes CASSLIRQPNEAFF.

The rearrangement joins TRBV5-1 to TRBJ1-4, with D possibly being TRBD1 (6 bases). V shed 6 bases and J shed 0 bases, with 9 bases lying between them. CDR3 length: 14 amino acids. Germline CDR1 is SGHRS and CDR2 is YFSETQ. CDR3 residues: CASKGGATNEKLFF. CDR3 coding DNA: TGCGCCAGCAAAGGGGGGGCAACTAATGAAAAACTGTTTTTT.

The chain joins TRBV6-1 to TRBJ1-5; D perhaps matches TRBD1 (6 bases). Germline CDR1 reads MNHNS; CDR2 reads SASEGT. The V gene lost 10 bases and the J gene lost 2 bases, with 12 bases spanning the gap. The CDR3 length is 13 residues. The CDR3 protein is CATNNRGNQPQHF. The CDR3 bases are TGTGCCACCAACAACAGGGGCAATCAGCCCCAGCATTTT.